This TCR beta chain was sequenced during a study of cytomegalovirus exposure and HLA in healthy donors. Across the study: The study's early data release held some 85 million unique TCRs from HLA-typed donors.

V lost 8 bases to trimming and J lost 1 base, with 11 bases between them. Germline-derived CDR1 and CDR2 are ENHRY and SYGVKD. The CDR3 has 13 residues. PCR employed 60 Vbeta and 13 Jbeta primers. The authors' processing: Later, 75 million to 100 million unique TCR beta chains were counted in an analysis, and about 12 million of them were shared. TCRdb's table, derived via immunoSEQ multiplex PCR, lists solely in-frame clones and lacks some. The V and J calls and the clone size are those of that table, but D and trimming were determined from the DNA. The profile covers around 130,000 clones, with roughly 80% appearing a single time and over 1% taken by the ten largest. Regarding the study as a whole: The sole available immune exposure information was CMV serostatus.

This clone was counted between two and nine times. Antigen: not known. The genes are TRBV10-3 and TRBJ1-1; D is possibly TRBD1 (6 bases). The source of this sequence is a boy aged 5-17 years in good health and CMV-seronegative. Sequencing input: PBMCs. The CDR3 reads CAIGDTENTEAFF. The CDR3 coding sequence is TGTGCCATCGGGGACACAGAGAACACTGAAGCTTTCTTT.